The 27 T cell receptor beta chains in this list originate from one sample, sequenced in a study of T cell changes during pregnancy in multiple sclerosis. Sequencing was performed with immunoSEQ multiplex PCR; in TCRdb, only in-frame clones are kept and a portion is missing. The sample lists 30,000 to 35,000 clones; roughly 90% were seen once. The starting material was CD8+ T cells from peripheral blood mononuclear cells, obtained after pregnancy. Receptor source: a female donor with multiple sclerosis, enrolled in a pregnancy study.

The chain couples TRBV7-2 to TRBJ2-3, with 9 bases identical to TRBD2. The CDR3 is 15 amino acids. Losses at the gene ends were 3 bases for V and 4 bases for J; bases not matched to a gene: 5. The germline gives CDR1 SGHTA, CDR2 FQGNSA. This CDR3 reads CASSFPGLAADTQYF. CDR3 coding DNA: TGTGCCAGCAGCTTCCCGGGACTAGCAGCAGATACGCAGTATTTT.

The chain couples TRBV4-3 to TRBJ1-3; a weak D match, TRBD1 (6 bases). The ends were cut back, 0 bases at V and 2 bases at J, with 8 bases in the middle. The CDR3 spans 15 residues. The germline CDR1 and CDR2 sequences are LGHNA and YSLEER. The CDR3 sequence is CASSQDRGAGNTIYF. The DNA for the CDR3 is TGCGCCAGCAGCCAAGACAGGGGAGCTGGAAACACCATATATTTT.

V usage is TRBV7-2 and J usage is TRBJ2-7, with 7 bases that match TRBD1. Losses at the gene ends were 6 bases for V and 2 bases for J; bases not matched to a gene: 10. CDR1 and CDR2 (germline): SGHTA, FQGNSA. The CDR3 contains 15 residues. The chain's CDR3 is CASRATGTATYEQYF. DNA of the CDR3: TGTGCCAGCAGGGCCACCGGGACAGCGACCTACGAGCAGTACTTC.

The rearrangement joins TRBV7-9 to TRBJ1-2; D uncertain. V was trimmed by 5 bases and J by 4 bases, leaving 20 bases between them. Per germline, CDR1 SEHNR and CDR2 FQNEAQ (reference sequence). There are 16 residues in the CDR3. CDR3 bases: TGTGCCAGCAGCCCCATCGGCCAGGTCAACTCCTATGGCTACACCTTC. Amino acid sequence: CASSPIGQVNSYGYTF. Supplemented by reference TRBV7-9 and TRBJ1-2, the full variable domain reads DTGVSQNPRHKITKRGQNVTFRCDPISEHNRLYWYRQTLGQGPEFLTYFQNEAQLEKSRLLSDRFSAERPKGSFSTLEIQRTEQGDSAMYLCASSPIGQVNSYGYTFGSGTRLTVV.

This rearrangement joins TRBV6-4 to TRBJ1-3; D not certain. Germline CDR1 and CDR2: MRHNA and SNTAGT. Trimming pared 3 bases from V and 4 bases from J, leaving 10 bases between. The CDR3 spans 14 residues. The CDR3 loop reads CASSEEAEGNTIYF. CDR3 bases: TGTGCCAGCAGTGAAGAAGCGGAAGGAAACACCATATATTTT.

This chain links TRBV7-3 with TRBJ2-1; no definite D call. In germline, CDR1 is SGHTA, CDR2 FQGTGA. This CDR3 comprises 17 residues. Trimming shortened V by 1 base and J by 4 bases, and 17 bases separated the two germline ends. CDR3 residues: CASSLNPSAPQYNEQFF. The CDR3 DNA sequence: TGTGCCAGCAGCTTAAACCCCAGCGCGCCCCAATACAATGAGCAGTTCTTC. Using reference TRBV7-3 and TRBJ2-1 for the parts outside the CDR3, the full variable domain is GAGVSQTPSNKVTEKGKYVELRCDPISGHTALYWYRQSLGQGPEFLIYFQGTGAADDSGLPNDRFFAVRPEGSVSTLKIQRTERGDSAVYLCASSLNPSAPQYNEQFFGPGTRLTVL.

The chain combines TRBV6-5 with TRBJ1-4; 7 nucleotides agree with TRBD1. The CDR3 length is 14 residues. Trimming cost V 0 bases and J 10 bases; bases outside gene matches: 5. Germline-derived CDR1 and CDR2 are MNHEY and SVGAGI. The CDR3 DNA reads TGTGCCAGCAGTTACTCAAGACAGGGTGGAAAACTGTTTTTT. This codes for CASSYSRQGGKLFF.

The CDR3 nucleotides are TGTGCCAGCAGCAATGGTGCGGATACGCAGTATTTT. Protein: CASSNGADTQYF. This sequence joins TRBV7-9 and TRBJ2-3; the D is unclear. Germline V gives CDR1 SEHNR, CDR2 FQNEAQ (reference sequence). The V end was cut by 5 bases, the J end by 6 bases, with 9 bases between. The CDR3 contains 12 residues. The full variable domain, with the rest looked up from reference TRBV7-9 and TRBJ2-3, is DTGVSQNPRHKITKRGQNVTFRCDPISEHNRLYWYRQTLGQGPEFLTYFQNEAQLEKSRLLSDRFSAERPKGSFSTLEIQRTEQGDSAMYLCASSNGADTQYFGPGTRLTVL.

This chain connects TRBV6-5 to TRBJ1-1; 7 bases are a match to TRBD1. The J segment lost 1 base and the V segment lost 7 bases, leaving 6 bases of the junction unmatched. CDR1 MNHEY and CDR2 SVGAGI come from the germline V gene. This CDR3 has 14 residues. CDR3 coding DNA: TGTGCCAGCAATCACAGGGGACCGAACACTGAAGCTTTCTTT. Residues: CASNHRGPNTEAFF.

This rearrangement joins TRBV18 to TRBJ2-7, with 7 nucleotides matching TRBD2. Germline CDR1 KGHSH, CDR2 LQKENI. The V segment lost 0 bases and the J segment 6 bases; nucleotides outside the gene matches: 5. This CDR3 is built from 14 residues. In nucleotides, the CDR3 is TGTGCCAGCTCACCACCGGCAGGGAGGGGCGAGCAGTACTTC. It translates to CASSPPAGRGEQYF.

The J gene is TRBJ2-1, the V gene TRBV5-1; 13 positions match TRBD2. The CDR3 is 15 residues long. V gave up 4 bases and J gave up 8 bases; unmatched junction bases: 6. CDR1 is SGHRS, CDR2 YFSETQ, per germline. Here the CDR3 reads CASSHTSGGVYEQFF. CDR3 DNA: TGCGCCAGCAGCCACACTAGCGGGGGGGTTTATGAGCAGTTCTTC.

The chain has TRBV18 and TRBJ2-7; 8 bases match TRBD1. Trimming at V came to 4 bases and at J to 2 bases, leaving 4 bases not matched to a gene. This CDR3 is 14 amino acids long. CDR1 is KGHSH, CDR2 LQKENI, per germline. The CDR3 reads CASSHRDRPYEQYF. CDR3 nucleotides: TGTGCCAGCTCACACCGGGACAGGCCCTACGAGCAGTACTTC.

This chain connects TRBV29-1 to TRBJ2-7; TRBD1 matches at 9 bases. Trimming removed 7 bases from V and 0 bases from J; junction bases left unmatched: 7. The CDR3 loop spans 14 amino acids. The germline V gene encodes CDR1 SQVTM and CDR2 ANQGSEA. The CDR3 protein is CSARTGAASYEQYF. CDR3 sequence (DNA): TGCAGCGCCCGGACAGGGGCCGCCTCCTACGAGCAGTACTTC.

The V and J genes are TRBV6-7 and TRBJ1-1; no reliable D call. TRBV6-7 is marked as an open reading frame, function uncertain. The V end lost 4 bases, the J end lost 6 bases, and 15 bases lay between the germline ends. This CDR3 spans 14 amino acids. This chain's CDR3 is CASSSGRGSAEAFF. The CDR3 DNA is TGTGCCAGCAGTTCCGGCCGGGGTTCAGCTGAAGCTTTCTTT.

This rearrangement joins TRBV27 to TRBJ1-2, with TRBD1 matching over 7 bases. With 5 bases clipped from V and 0 bases from J, the junction kept 3 bases outside the gene matches. Per germline, CDR1 MNHEY and CDR2 SMNVEV (reference sequence). The CDR3 consists of 14 residues. DNA for the CDR3: TGTGCCAGCAGTAGACAGGGACCTAACTATGGCTACACCTTC. Translating gives CASSRQGPNYGYTF.

This clone has just one count. The chain carries TRBV27 and TRBJ1-1; TRBD1 agrees at 7 bases. The germline V gene encodes CDR1 MNHEY and CDR2 SMNVEV (reference sequence). V lost 9 bases, J lost 8 bases, and 24 bases stayed unmatched. The CDR3 has 17 residues. DNA of the CDR3: TGTGCCAGTTCCCGTTCAGGGGGGCCTGCCCATCGAAGAGAAGCTTTCTTT. This gives the protein CASSRSGGPAHRREAFF.

As DNA, the CDR3 is TGTGCCAGCAGACCTCAGGGACATCGAGGCGAAAAACTGTTTTTT. Amino acid sequence: CASRPQGHRGEKLFF. The chain uses TRBV28 and TRBJ1-4, with D maybe TRBD1 (6 bases). V shed 6 bases and J shed 8 bases, with 19 bases lying between them. CDR1 MDHEN and CDR2 SYDVKM come from the germline V gene. The CDR3 covers 15 residues.

The chain links TRBV4-2 to TRBJ2-1, with D maybe TRBD2 (5 bases). Germline values: CDR1 LGHNA, CDR2 YNFKEQ. Between the trimmed V and J ends, which lost 1 base and 1 base, there was a span of 17 bases. The CDR3 is made up of 18 amino acids. DNA of the CDR3: TGTGCCAGCAGCCAAGCATCTATCGACTGGAGGTCCTACAATGAGCAGTTCTTC. Translating it yields CASSQASIDWRSYNEQFF.

This chain joins TRBV4-3 and TRBJ1-3; D not certain. This CDR3 comprises 18 residues. In germline, CDR1 is LGHNA, CDR2 YSLEER. The V end was cut by 4 bases, the J end by 0 bases, with 19 bases between. The CDR3 reads CASSPKSQAFSSGNTIYF. Here the CDR3 DNA reads TGCGCCAGCAGCCCCAAGTCCCAGGCGTTCAGCTCTGGAAACACCATATATTTT.

The V gene is TRBV7-6, the J gene TRBJ2-1, with a possible D match to TRBD2 (6 bases). With 1 base removed from V and 4 bases from J, the gap between germline ends came to 14 bases. This CDR3 is built from 16 residues. CDR1 SGHVS and CDR2 FNYEAQ come from the germline V gene. CDR3 sequence (DNA): TGTGCCAGCAGCTTAGTCGCGACTAGAGTATACAATGAGCAGTTCTTC. Translated: CASSLVATRVYNEQFF. Filled out from reference TRBV7-6 and TRBJ2-1, the complete variable domain reads GAGVSQSPRYKVTKRGQDVALRCDPISGHVSLYWYRQALGQGPEFLTYFNYEAQQDKSGLPNDRFSAERPEGSISTLTIQRTEQRDSAMYRCASSLVATRVYNEQFFGPGTRLTVL.

This clone was counted once. V usage is TRBV19 and J usage is TRBJ1-6; D is perhaps TRBD1 (5 bases). Germline V gives CDR1 LNHDA, CDR2 SQIVND (reference sequence). The CDR3 runs to 14 residues. The CDR3 DNA reads TGTGCTTCGGATGCAGGGTCCTATAATTCACCCCTCCACTTT. As protein: CASDAGSYNSPLHF.

The chain uses TRBV19 and TRBJ2-2; TRBD2 aligns across 14 bases. V shed 5 bases, J shed 6 bases, and the junction held 5 bases outside the gene matches. This CDR3 is 16 amino acids long. The V gene's germline CDR1 is LNHDA and CDR2 SQIVND (reference sequence). The CDR3 DNA sequence: TGTGCCAGTAGTGGGACTAGCGGGGGATACGCCGGGGAGCTGTTTTTT. Translation: CASSGTSGGYAGELFF.

A few counts support this clone. V is TRBV13 and J is TRBJ2-2, with TRBD2 identical over 7 bases. After removal of 1 base from V and 1 base from J, the junction contained 3 bases not matched to a gene. The CDR3 sequence is 16 residues long. The germline V gene has CDR1 PRHDT and CDR2 FYEKMQ (reference sequence). In DNA form, the CDR3 reads TGTGCCAGCAGCTTAGTGGCGGGGGAGAACACCGGGGAGCTGTTTTTT. This translates into CASSLVAGENTGELFF.

The chain recombines TRBV7-9 with TRBJ2-1; D perhaps matches TRBD1 (5 bases). CDR1 is SEHNR, CDR2 FQNEAQ, per germline (reference sequence). The CDR3 runs to 14 residues. Trimming left V 5 bases short and J 5 bases short, with 13 bases between. CDR3 sequence reads: CASSPWGFHNEQFF. The CDR3 DNA is TGTGCCAGCAGCCCTTGGGGCTTTCACAATGAGCAGTTCTTC.

The chain employs TRBV6-1 and TRBJ2-7; perhaps TRBD1 as D (5 bases). The CDR3 covers 11 residues. V was pared by 8 bases and J by 5 bases, with 10 bases between. Germline loops: CDR1 MNHNS, CDR2 SASEGT. CDR3 DNA: TGTGCCAGCGACAGTTTCAACGAGCAGTACTTC. Protein: CASDSFNEQYF.

The chain is built from TRBV7-9 and TRBJ2-7; D is unclear. Germline V gives CDR1 SEHNR, CDR2 FQNEAQ (reference sequence). The CDR3 has 12 amino acids. The V end was cut by 5 bases, the J end by 6 bases, with 11 bases between. The CDR3 region has the DNA TGTGCCAGCAGCCTTGAAGCCGGCGAGCAGTACTTC. Translating gives CASSLEAGEQYF. Filled out from reference TRBV7-9 and TRBJ2-7, the complete variable domain reads DTGVSQNPRHKITKRGQNVTFRCDPISEHNRLYWYRQTLGQGPEFLTYFQNEAQLEKSRLLSDRFSAERPKGSFSTLEIQRTEQGDSAMYLCASSLEAGEQYFGPGTRLTVT.

This chain connects TRBV11-2 to TRBJ2-7; 7 bases fit TRBD2. Trimming at V came to 5 bases and at J to 4 bases, leaving 8 bases not matched to a gene. The CDR3 sequence is 14 residues long. Germline CDR1 SGHAT, CDR2 FQNNGV. The CDR3 DNA reads TGTGCCAGCAGCGTAGCTGGGGGAGGGTACGAGCAGTACTTC. It encodes CASSVAGGGYEQYF.